The rows below give T cell receptor beta chains drawn from one sample of a study of beta chain features in type 1 diabetes. Only in-frame clones appear in the TCRdb table, and some are missing; sequencing was by immunoSEQ multiplex PCR. Altogether fewer than 650,000 clones are present, roughly 16% being singletons, with the ten largest covering about 0.087%. Sequenced material: naive CD4+ T cells from blood. These receptors originate from a man aged 18 to 35 in good health. Both conserved end residues are part of each CDR3. A D gene is named only where the DNA matches it firmly. Clone size is given for some rows only: seen once, a few or many times, or a class if the clone is expanded.

CASSSTGNGNTIYF,TGTGCCAGCAGTTCGACAGGGAACGGAAACACCATATATTTT,-,TRBD1,TRBV28,TRBJ1-3
CAISEKMGSSLGYTF,TGTGCCATCAGTGAAAAAATGGGTTCCTCCTTGGGCTACACCTTC,-,-,TRBV10-3,TRBJ1-2
CASSQDPYGADTQYF,TGCGCCAGCAGCCAAGACCCCTACGGTGCAGATACGCAGTATTTT,few,-,TRBV4-3,TRBJ2-3
CSARWGAGELFF,TGCAGCGCCCGGTGGGGGGCCGGGGAGCTGTTTTTT,few,-,TRBV29-1,TRBJ2-2
CASSHRPRNQETQYF,TGCGCCAGCAGCCATCGTCCCAGGAACCAAGAGACCCAGTACTTC,few,-,TRBV4-3,TRBJ2-5
CASSNRDRGRGDTQYF,TGTGCCAGTAGTAACCGGGACAGGGGGCGCGGAGATACGCAGTATTTT,-,TRBD1,TRBV19,TRBJ2-3
CASSEALAGGRGQPQHF,TGTGCCAGCAGTGAAGCTCTCGCAGGGGGTAGGGGTCAGCCCCAGCATTTT,-,TRBD1,TRBV6-1,TRBJ1-5
CASSSNRLAVDTQYF,TGTGCCAGCAGCTCCAACAGACTAGCGGTTGATACGCAGTATTTT,-,TRBD2,TRBV7-2,TRBJ2-3
CASGKTPTDTQYF,TGTGCCAGCGGAAAGACTCCCACAGATACGCAGTATTTT,-,-,TRBV2,TRBJ2-3
CSARYRETQYF,TGCAGTGCTAGGTACAGGGAGACCCAGTACTTC,-,-,TRBV20-1,TRBJ2-5
CASSEAGDIQYF,TGTGCCAGCAGTGAAGCTGGGGACATTCAGTACTTC,-,-,TRBV6-5,TRBJ2-4
CASSPDDTKKLFF,TGCGCCAGCAGCCCCGATGACACAAAAAAACTGTTTTTT,few,-,TRBV4-1,TRBJ1-4
CAYRTGTLSYEQYF,TGTGCCTACCGAACCGGGACACTCTCCTACGAGCAGTACTTC,-,-,TRBV19,TRBJ2-7
CASSRIKGSQRQYF,TGTGCCAGCAGCCGGATCAAGGGAAGCCAGCGACAGTACTTC,-,-,TRBV11-2,TRBJ2-7
CAWSVRQVQNSNQPQHF,TGTGCCTGGAGTGTAAGGCAGGTACAAAATAGCAATCAGCCCCAGCATTTT,few,-,TRBV30,TRBJ1-5